Sequencing of this T cell receptor beta chain was carried out in a study of T-cell memory formation after mild COVID-19. About this clonotype: Its antigen is as yet unknown.

The study's findings and limits: Whether second-wave clones peaking at day 37 were SARS-CoV-2 specific went unconfirmed. A subset of responding clones appeared in pre-infection memory, suggesting cross-reactive memory joined.

One entry per CDR3 protein results from TCRdb running MiXCR on the 5' RACE reads. Seen here are about 270,000 distinct CDR3 sequences, over 15% observed once, and the top ten hold 20% to 25%. From germline, CDR1 is MNHEY and CDR2 SVGEGT. The CDR3 has 13 amino acids. Trimming pared 0 bases from V and 5 bases from J, leaving 7 bases between. The chain joins TRBV6-2 or TRBV6-3 to TRBJ2-5; D gene unclear. The receptor was derived from a man aged 18 to 29 who had mild COVID-19 (a few samples of this study predate the infection). Cell type and time point are not known. What was sequenced was PBMCs or a T cell subset sorted from them (not recorded which). The CDR3: CASSYSGRETQYF. The CDR3 DNA follows: TGTGCCAGCAGTTACTCCGGGCGGGAGACCCAGTACTTC.